This note documents a single TCR beta chain sequence. The target of this receptor is not known. The sample holds no much larger clone one base away, and base qualities are not on file. The immunoSEQ Assay, a bias-controlled multiplex PCR, was used to amplify TCRbeta CDR3 regions from genomic DNA. The paper's data handling went like this. Within the assay, amplification of reference gene primers was used to estimate how many nucleated cells each sample contained. To quantify the absolute abundance of each unique TCRbeta CDR3 rearrangement, sequence reads were collapsed and filtered. For each sample, productive Simpson clonality was calculated as the square root of Simpson's diversity index across productive rearrangements. TCRdb took this table from immuneACCESS and kept in-frame rearrangements with V and J called. Such tables lack part of the clones; where checked against another copy, unresolved V genes explain under half of the gap, and the rest is unexplained. The DNA gave D and trimming, while V, J and clone size come from that table. In this sample the table shows tens of thousands of clones, approximately 85% of which occur a single time. The ten biggest clones cover roughly 12% of the sample.

The data are from a study of blood T cell repertoires in COVID-19 (dated by TCRdb to 2018 to 2021). Background for the entire study: The collaborator samples originated in the United States, Italy and Spain and spanned the acute and convalescent phases of COVID-19. The material from the prospective study consisted of cDNA or gDNA derived from T cells, B-cell-depleted T cells, or PBMCs. The dataset comprised deeply sampled blood TCRbeta repertoires from subjects exposed to, actively infected with, or recovered from COVID-19. A freely available public database, intended as a resource for researchers studying the immune response to SARS-CoV-2, is where the repertoires were released. Samples came from the ongoing ImmuneRACE study (first 160 participants) plus 1,254 subjects from 6 global collaborators. Nearly every sample came with metadata listing a de-identified subject ID, COVID-19 status, age in years and sex. HLA class I and class II types, where available, came from metadata supplied by the sample provider rather than from assay-based typing. The research as a whole found: How much clinical and demographic metadata was included differed by source and by participant, and the metadata was provided uncurated.

Each collaborating institution followed its own protocols to collect whole blood in K2EDTA tubes. Collaborator samples were shipped for TCRbeta analysis as frozen whole blood, isolated PBMCs, or DNA extracted from either sample type. Sequences MNHNS (CDR1) and SASEGT (CDR2) are obtained from the germline V gene. Taken from cysteine to phenylalanine, the CDR3 has 15 residues. Only the CDR3 DNA stays, 45 bases, in frame from base 1. V sheds 1 base and J sheds 3 bases, leaving 13 bases between their ends. Here the chain combines TRBV6-1 and TRBJ2-7; 5 matching bases give a weak D call of TRBD2. The sample taken for sequencing was peripheral blood. This receptor was taken from a human donor in a cohort sampled during active COVID-19. The CDR3 reads CASSEEWRGIYEQYF. The sequenced DNA is TGTGCCAGCAGTGAAGAATGGCGAGGGATCTACGAGCAGTACTTC.